The 14 T cell receptor beta chains reported below all come from one sample, sequenced in a study of cytomegalovirus exposure and HLA in healthy donors. This PCR relied on a set of 60 Vbeta primers and 13 Jbeta primers. Here immunoSEQ multiplex PCR was the method, and the copy in TCRdb shows in-frame clones only, minus some. The sample includes under 250,000 clones, nearly 80% seen only once; the top ten take approximately 1.8%. Source material: PBMCs. The receptor source for this set is a male donor in good health and CMV-seronegative.

CDR3 residues: CASSRGADKAYGYTF. The CDR3 DNA reads TGTGCCAGCAGTCGGGGGGCAGACAAGGCTTATGGCTACACCTTC. The chain carries TRBV5-4 and TRBJ1-2, with a possible D match to TRBD1 (6 bases). This CDR3 is 15 amino acids long. The germline V and J ends were trimmed by 5 bases and 5 bases, with 19 bases remaining between them. The germline CDR1 and CDR2 sequences are SGHNT and YYREEE (reference sequence).

This chain joins TRBV5-1 and TRBJ2-5; D may be TRBD1 (5 bases). CDR3 length equals 16 residues. Between the trimmed V and J ends, which lost 4 bases and 5 bases, there was a span of 21 bases. CDR1 and CDR2 (germline): SGHRS, YFSETQ. The DNA for the CDR3 is TGCGCCAGCAGCCTCGCGGACACGCCTGTAATGGAGACCCAGTACTTC. This codes for CASSLADTPVMETQYF.

The table lists this clone with a count of one. The rearrangement joins TRBV28 to TRBJ2-1; D may be TRBD1 (6 bases). The CDR3 extends over 13 amino acids. Germline CDR1 is MDHEN and CDR2 is SYDVKM. The V end was cut by 5 bases, the J end by 3 bases, with 8 bases between. The CDR3 sequence: CASSPDSYNEQFF. As DNA, the CDR3 is TGTGCCAGCAGTCCGGACAGCTACAATGAGCAGTTCTTC.

This chain links TRBV5-1 with TRBJ1-5, with 8 positions matching TRBD1. The CDR3 extends over 15 amino acids. Germline V gene lookup returns CDR1 SGHRS and CDR2 YFSETQ. Losses at the gene ends were 4 bases for V and 5 bases for J; bases not matched to a gene: 8. CDR3 region: CASSHGQGLDQPQHF. The CDR3 nucleotides are TGCGCCAGCAGCCACGGACAGGGCTTGGATCAGCCCCAGCATTTT.

This rearrangement joins TRBV4-2 to TRBJ2-7; weak D call: TRBD1 (6 bases). Per germline, CDR1 LGHNA and CDR2 YNFKEQ. V was trimmed by 5 bases and J by 0 bases, leaving 11 bases between them. The CDR3 covers 14 residues. The CDR3 loop is CASSGRDNSYEQYF. For the CDR3, the DNA is TGTGCCAGCAGCGGCCGGGACAACTCCTACGAGCAGTACTTC.

The chain couples TRBV5-6 to TRBJ1-4, with 7 bases lining up with TRBD1. Germline CDR1 SGHDT, CDR2 YYEEEE. This CDR3 is 14 amino acids long. Unmatched junction bases numbered 4, after V lost 4 bases and J lost 4 bases. CDR3 sequence: CASSPGGINEKLFF. The CDR3, as DNA: TGTGCCAGCAGCCCAGGGGGGATTAATGAAAAACTGTTTTTT.

This sequence joins TRBV7-9 and TRBJ2-1, with 8 bases aligning to TRBD1. The CDR3 runs 15 residues. From germline, CDR1 is SEHNR and CDR2 FQNEAQ (reference sequence). The V segment lost 5 bases and the J segment 8 bases; nucleotides outside the gene matches: 11. CDR3 protein: CASSPLTGVGDEQFF. The CDR3 coding sequence is TGTGCCAGCAGCCCTTTGACAGGGGTTGGGGATGAGCAGTTCTTC.

This clone was observed a few times. The rearrangement links TRBV5-6 to TRBJ2-2; 7 bases map to TRBD2. Trimming at V came to 0 bases and at J to 4 bases, leaving 9 bases not matched to a gene. Germline V gene lookup returns CDR1 SGHDT and CDR2 YYEEEE. The CDR3 contains 17 residues. The CDR3 DNA reads TGTGCCAGCAGCTTGGCAAGGGGTTGGGGGGGCACCGGGGAGCTGTTTTTT. Translation: CASSLARGWGGTGELFF. The entire variable domain, with the rest obtained from reference TRBV5-6 and TRBJ2-2, is as follows: DAGVTQSPTHLIKTRGQQVTLRCSPKSGHDTVSWYQQALGQGPQFIFQYYEEEERQRGNFPDRFSGHQFPNYSSELNVNALLLGDSALYLCASSLARGWGGTGELFFGEGSRLTVL.

V usage is TRBV5-1 and J usage is TRBJ2-7, with 11 bases identical to TRBD1. This CDR3 region has 15 residues. V shed 2 bases and J 2 bases; nucleotides not matched to a gene: 3. The germline gives CDR1 SGHRS, CDR2 YFSETQ. The CDR3 DNA reads TGCGCCAGCAGCTTCGGGACAGGGGGTCCCTACGAGCAGTACTTC. This gives the protein CASSFGTGGPYEQYF.

The rearrangement uses TRBV7-9 and TRBJ1-5; 9 nucleotides line up with TRBD1. The CDR3 extends over 17 amino acids. From germline, CDR1 is SEHNR and CDR2 FQNEAQ (reference sequence). The V segment lost 5 bases and the J segment 3 bases; nucleotides outside the gene matches: 11. CDR3 sequence reads: CASSPNGQGWDNQPQHF. The CDR3 DNA sequence: TGTGCCAGCAGCCCTAATGGACAGGGGTGGGACAATCAGCCCCAGCATTTT.

On this clone: This may arise from a read error, as a much more abundant clone is one base away. The chain is built from TRBV11-2 and TRBJ2-2; 8 nucleotides align to TRBD2. J lost 4 bases, V lost 6 bases, and 1 base had no gene match. This CDR3 comprises 13 residues. From germline, CDR1 is SGHAT and CDR2 FQNNGV. This chain's CDR3 is CASRLAATGELFF. In nucleotides, the CDR3 is TGTGCCAGCAGACTAGCGGCCACCGGGGAGCTGTTTTTT.

The V call is TRBV7-3, the J call TRBJ2-6; weak D call: TRBD2 (6 bases). This CDR3 region has 18 residues. Germline lookup yields CDR1 SGHTA and CDR2 FQGTGA. Between the trimmed V and J ends, which lost 2 bases and 0 bases, there was a span of 14 bases. The CDR3 reads CASSLWRREASGANVLTF. Written as DNA, the CDR3 is TGTGCCAGCAGCTTATGGCGCAGGGAGGCCTCTGGGGCCAACGTCCTGACTTTC.

The sample holds a few counts of this clone. At one boundary the junction diverges from the germline segment, which might be a read error. The chain uses TRBV7-9 and TRBJ2-6; 10 bases are a match to TRBD1. This CDR3 comprises 18 residues. Germline V CDR1 and CDR2: SEHNR, FQNEAQ (reference sequence). The CDR3 DNA reads TGTTCCAGCAGCTTAGGGGACAGGGGTAGGTCTGGGGCCAACGTCCTGACTTTC. Translation: CSSSLGDRGRSGANVLTF.

This clone was seen a few times. The rearrangement uses TRBV6-4 and TRBJ2-1; D not certain. From germline, CDR1 is MRHNA and CDR2 SNTAGT. V lost 0 bases, J lost 5 bases, and 5 bases lay in between. This CDR3 has 13 residues. The CDR3 nucleotides read TGTGCCAGCAGTGACTCCGACAACAATGAGCAGTTCTTC. Protein: CASSDSDNNEQFF.